The entry that follows covers one T cell receptor beta chain sequence. Germline-derived CDR1 and CDR2 are SQVTM and ANQGSEA. There are 13 residues in the CDR3. V was cut by 5 bases and J by 8 bases, with 15 bases left in between. The sample originates from a study of cytomegalovirus exposure and HLA in healthy donors. The PCR ran on 60 Vbeta and 13 Jbeta primers. Sequencing used immunoSEQ multiplex PCR; TCRdb keeps in-frame clones, though not all of them. The table lists 40,000 to 55,000 clones, 73% of them singletons. The sequencing sample was made of PBMCs. V and J are TRBV29-1 and TRBJ1-4, with a tentative D call TRBD1 (5 bases). This sequence was found in a man aged 18 to 29 in good health and CMV-seronegative. CDR3 residues: CSVFWGGYEKLFF. CDR3 nucleotides: TGCAGCGTTTTTTGGGGGGGATACGAAAAACTGTTTTTT.